This T cell receptor beta chain derives from a study of control samples from healthy donors and cancer patients. Germline loops: CDR1 MGHDK, CDR2 SYGVNS. The V gene end was trimmed by 6 bases and the J gene end by 7 bases; junction bases not matched to a gene: 15. The CDR3 runs 16 residues. Here immunoSEQ multiplex PCR was the method, and the copy in TCRdb shows in-frame clones only, minus some. Altogether 100,000 to 150,000 clones are present, around 92% being singletons, with the ten largest covering just under 0.6%. Specimen: PBMCs. The chain has TRBV25-1 and TRBJ2-1; TRBD2 matches 7 bases. The TCR originated in a man older than 75 with head and neck cancer. The CDR3 DNA follows: TGTGCCAGCAGCGAACCCCCCTTAGCGGGTCTAAATGAGCAGTTCTTC. Protein: CASSEPPLAGLNEQFF.